A single sample is the source of the 9 T cell receptor beta chains below, sequenced in a study of blood T cells in healthy people across ages. Sample-barcoded 5' priming and a J-beta primer mix drove a second PCR of roughly 6 to 12 cycles. TCRdb re-derived calls from the 5' RACE reads in MiXCR, one entry per CDR3 protein. The sample contains hundreds of thousands of distinct CDR3 sequences, approximately 30% of which appear only once. The material sequenced was blood. Receptors originate from a woman of 80 years or more in good health.

This clonotype has a count of ten or more. The J gene is TRBJ2-3, the V gene TRBV5-1; D is possibly TRBD1 or TRBD2 (5 bases each). The germline gives CDR1 SGHRS, CDR2 YFSETQ. This CDR3 contains 14 residues. Trimming left V 7 bases short and J 10 bases short, with 22 bases between. The CDR3 reads CASLRDGNLGPQYF. The CDR3 coding sequence is TGCGCCAGCCTCCGGGACGGGAACCTAGGGCCGCAGTATTTT.

The table lists this clonotype with many counts. The gene calls are TRBV12-3 or TRBV12-4 and TRBJ2-3; TRBD1 agrees at 9 bases. The length of the CDR3 is 15 residues. V was clipped by 5 bases and J by 3 bases; unmatched bases: 6. The CDR3 is CASSEPGQGTDTQYF. The DNA of the CDR3 is TGTGCCAGCAGTGAACCGGGACAGGGAACAGATACGCAGTATTTT.

The rearrangement links TRBV6-6 to TRBJ1-2; TRBD1 agrees at 10 bases. J was trimmed by 4 bases and V by 2 bases; bases with no gene match: 10. The germline gives CDR1 MNHNY, CDR2 SVGAGI (reference sequence). This CDR3 spans 17 amino acids. CDR3 nucleotides: TGTGCCAGCAGTTACCTTGCGGGACAGGGGAACTTCTATGGCTACACCTTC. Translated, it gives CASSYLAGQGNFYGYTF.

Note on this clonotype: This clone may be a read error of a much larger clone one base away. CDR3 in DNA: TGTGCCGGCAGCTCACAGGGGTCCGATACGGTATCCTACAATGAGCAGTTCTTC. This encodes CAGSSQGSDTVSYNEQFF. The chain carries TRBV7-3 and TRBJ2-1, with 7 bases that match TRBD1. Germline CDR1 is SGHTA and CDR2 is FQGTGA. The CDR3 spans 18 residues.

This clonotype was counted many times. The chain employs TRBV5-1 and TRBJ2-5, with D possibly matching TRBD2 (5 bases). The V gene lost 2 bases and the J gene lost 0 bases, with 11 bases spanning the gap. CDR3 length: 15 residues. Germline CDR1 SGHRS, CDR2 YFSETQ. CDR3 bases: TGCGCCAGCAGCTTTGAGGGCAGGTACCAAGAGACCCAGTACTTC. Translation: CASSFEGRYQETQYF.

This clonotype was observed many times. This chain links TRBV12-3 or TRBV12-4 with TRBJ2-4; D is perhaps TRBD2 (7 bases). Trimming left V 8 bases short and J 2 bases short, with 25 bases between. The length of the CDR3 is 18 residues. The CDR3 loop is CASWGGGVNPFSKNIQYF. The CDR3 DNA is TGTGCCAGCTGGGGAGGGGGAGTCAACCCTTTTTCCAAAAACATTCAGTACTTC.

The V call is TRBV20-1, the J call TRBJ2-7, with 7 nucleotides matching TRBD2. The DNA end favors TRBJ2-5, so the J call may be wrong. Germline V gives CDR1 DFQATT, CDR2 SNEGSKA (reference sequence). This CDR3 is built from 15 residues. The CDR3, as DNA: TGCAGTGCTAGACCCGGCCTAGCGGTTCAAGAGACCCAGTACTTC. It is translated as CSARPGLAVQETQYF.

About this clonotype: A single base separates this from a much larger clone, so it may be a read error. This rearrangement joins TRBV20-1 to TRBJ2-6, with 11 bases matching TRBD1. Germline loops: CDR1 DFQATT, CDR2 SNEGSKA (reference sequence). This CDR3 has 16 residues. Written as DNA, the CDR3 is TGCAGTGCTCCAAGGACAGGGGGCCCTGGGGCCAACGTCCGGACTTTC. Its protein product is CSAPRTGGPGANVRTF.

Concerning this clonotype: A junction end diverges from the germline sequence, so it may reflect a read error. The chain employs TRBV7-2 and TRBJ1-4; 8 positions match TRBD1. The CDR3 has 14 amino acids. Per germline, CDR1 SGHTA and CDR2 FQGNSA. The CDR3 region has the DNA TGTGCCAGCAGTGACAGGGGACTTAATGAAGAACTGTTTTTT. Its protein is CASSDRGLNEELFF. The full variable domain, with the rest looked up from reference TRBV7-2 and TRBJ1-4, is GAGVSQSPSNKVTEKGKDVELRCDPISGHTALYWYRQSLGQGLEFLIYFQGNSAPDKSGLPSDRFSAERTGGSVSTLTIQRTQQEDSAVYLCASSDRGLNEELFFGSGTQLSVL.